The source of this T cell receptor beta chain is a study of T cell repertoires in ileal Crohn's disease. About the research overall: About half of patients got postoperative therapy: around 10 thiopurines, 18 anti-TNF.

Per sample, roughly 0.5 micrograms of biopsy DNA were TCRB immunosequenced. Assay used: immunoSEQ multiplex PCR; TCRdb lists only in-frame clones, some missing. The table has about 2,400 clones, around 86% seen once. Points from the study as a whole: Every patient over 26.8% clonality showed endoscopic recurrence. Compared with non-smokers, active smokers at surgery showed more clonal expansions.

Described time point: neoterminal ileum biopsy at postoperative endoscopy, about 6 months after surgery. The CDR3 sequence is 14 residues long. From germline, CDR1 is MDHEN and CDR2 SYDVKM. V shed 5 bases and J shed 4 bases, with 14 bases lying between them. With regard to this clone: The antigen remains undetermined.

The V call is TRBV28, the J call TRBJ1-1; the D is unclear. Sequenced: ileal tissue. The source of this sequence is an adult with Crohn's disease. The CDR3 sequence: CASSPRSVGTEAFF. In nucleotides, the CDR3 is TGTGCCAGCAGTCCTCGCAGTGTCGGCACTGAAGCTTTCTTT.